These T cell receptor beta chains were read from a single sample in a study of control samples from healthy donors and cancer patients. Assay: immunoSEQ multiplex PCR; the TCRdb copy retains only in-frame clones and omits some. Among some 120,000 clones, 80% to 90% were seen once, and the ten largest hold approximately 9%. What was sequenced was blood. The receptors were sampled from a man aged 35-49 years in good health. The CDR3 runs from the conserved cysteine through the conserved F or W. A D gene is named only where the DNA matches it firmly. Clone sizes are given selectively: once, few, many, or a class where the clone is expanded.

j_call d_call v_call clone_size cdr3_aa cdr3_nt
TRBJ2-7 TRBD1 TRBV6-5 NA CASIGTGGAYEQYF TGTGCCAGCATAGGGACAGGGGGCGCATACGAGCAGTACTTC
TRBJ2-2 TRBD1 TRBV30 NA CAWSVQGVGELFF TGTGCCTGGAGTGTTCAGGGGGTCGGGGAGCTGTTTTTT
TRBJ2-2 NA TRBV10-1 NA CASTRNANTGELFF TGCGCCAGCACCAGGAACGCGAACACCGGGGAGCTGTTTTTT
TRBJ1-1 TRBD1 TRBV5-1 NA CASSQLTGGDTEAFF TGCGCCAGCAGCCAACTGACAGGGGGGGACACTGAAGCTTTCTTT
TRBJ1-1 NA TRBV6-6 NA CASSYAPRGGAAEAFF TGTGCCAGCAGTTACGCCCCTAGGGGGGGCGCGGCTGAAGCTTTCTTT
TRBJ1-2 NA TRBV7-9 NA CASSLAGPSLHGYTF TGTGCCAGCAGCTTAGCGGGACCCTCTCTTCACGGCTACACCTTC
TRBJ2-7 TRBD2 TRBV14 NA CASSRLAGVSSYEQYF TGTGCCAGCAGCCGACTAGCGGGGGTCAGCTCCTACGAGCAGTACTTC
TRBJ2-7 TRBD1 TRBV5-1 NA CASSWGQGAYEQYF TGCGCCAGCAGCTGGGGACAGGGGGCGTACGAGCAGTACTTC
TRBJ2-2 NA TRBV6-1 NA CASSDGSVITGELFF TGTGCCAGCAGTGATGGGAGCGTAATCACCGGGGAGCTGTTTTTT
TRBJ1-4 NA TRBV5-5 NA CASSRDGDYEKLFF TGTGCCAGCAGCCGGGACGGCGACTATGAAAAACTGTTTTTT
TRBJ2-7 TRBD2 TRBV24-1 NA CATSDSGGAYEQYF TGTGCCACCAGTGACAGCGGGGGGGCTTACGAGCAGTACTTC
TRBJ1-2 TRBD1 TRBV5-4 NA CASSHQDRTIYGYTF TGTGCCAGCAGCCACCAGGACAGGACAATCTATGGCTACACCTTC
TRBJ1-3 NA TRBV7-2 few CASSLMHRAGNTIYF TGTGCCAGCAGCTTAATGCACAGGGCTGGAAACACCATATATTTT
TRBJ2-7 NA TRBV12-3/TRBV12-4 NA CASTRPPGSQQYF TGTGCCAGCACCCGCCCCCCAGGTAGTCAGCAGTACTTC
TRBJ2-7 TRBD2 TRBV4-1 NA CASSQPNRGGSYEQYF TGCGCCAGCAGCCAGCCCAATCGCGGGGGTTCCTACGAGCAGTACTTC
TRBJ2-5 TRBD1 TRBV30 NA CAWSVTGTGHF TGTGCCTGGAGTGTAACGGGGACAGGGCACTTC
TRBJ2-7 NA TRBV7-2 once CASSTGTHAYEQYF TGTGCCAGCAGCACCGGGACTCACGCCTACGAGCAGTACTTC
TRBJ2-7 NA TRBV18 NA CASSPPADPYEQYF TGTGCCAGCTCACCACCCGCCGATCCCTACGAGCAGTACTTC
TRBJ1-1 NA TRBV29-1 NA CSVRLVTVEAFF TGCAGCGTTAGACTCGTAACCGTTGAAGCTTTCTTT
TRBJ1-5 NA TRBV6-6 NA CASSYIKGVSNQPQHF TGTGCCAGCAGTTACATTAAGGGGGTGTCGAATCAGCCCCAGCATTTT
TRBJ1-1 NA TRBV12-5 NA CASGLARGHWDTEAFF TGTGCTAGTGGTTTAGCCAGGGGTCATTGGGACACTGAAGCTTTCTTT
TRBJ1-2 NA TRBV6-5 NA CASNHRVKDYGYTF TGTGCCAGCAATCACAGGGTCAAAGACTATGGCTACACCTTC
TRBJ2-7 NA TRBV9 NA CASSPRRGRGPYEQYF TGTGCCAGCAGCCCTAGAAGGGGCAGGGGCCCCTACGAGCAGTACTTC
TRBJ1-1 NA TRBV14 NA CASSPRGTYTEAFF TGTGCCAGCAGCCCCAGGGGTACTTACACTGAAGCTTTCTTT
TRBJ1-1 TRBD1 TRBV6-6 NA CASRNRAGGWNTEAFF TGTGCCAGCAGGAACCGAGCAGGGGGATGGAACACTGAAGCTTTCTTT
TRBJ2-4 TRBD2 TRBV4-3 NA CASSLGPSGGGNIQYF TGCGCCAGCAGCCTAGGGCCTAGCGGGGGTGGAAACATTCAGTACTTC
TRBJ2-5 NA TRBV11-3 NA CASSISPLVETQYF TGTGCCAGCAGCATTAGCCCCTTAGTGGAGACCCAGTACTTC
TRBJ2-7 NA TRBV6-6 NA CASSPDKSYEQYF TGTGCCAGCAGTCCGGACAAATCCTACGAGCAGTACTTC
TRBJ1-1 NA TRBV3-1/TRBV3-2 NA CASSRRSGALGTEAFF TGTGCCAGCAGCCGGAGGTCAGGGGCGCTCGGCACTGAAGCTTTCTTT
TRBJ2-7 NA TRBV10-3 NA CAIRDPEGNSYEQYF TGTGCCATCAGGGACCCCGAAGGCAACTCCTACGAGCAGTACTTC
TRBJ2-5 NA TRBV24-1 NA CATSGGPTETQYF TGTGCCACCAGCGGGGGGCCTACAGAGACCCAGTACTTC
TRBJ2-1 TRBD2 TRBV6-5 NA CASRLTSGGTNEQFF TGTGCCAGCAGGCTGACTAGCGGGGGGACCAATGAGCAGTTCTTC
TRBJ1-5 NA TRBV12-5 NA CASGLTYQPQHF TGTGCTAGTGGTTTGACCTACCAGCCCCAGCATTTT
TRBJ2-1 NA TRBV19 NA CASRRNEQFF TGTGCCAGCCGTCGGAATGAGCAGTTCTTC
TRBJ2-2 NA TRBV19 NA CASSAGYRGTGELFF TGTGCCAGTAGTGCAGGGTATAGGGGCACCGGGGAGCTGTTTTTT
TRBJ1-2 TRBD1 TRBV6-5 NA CASSRQGVYLGYTF TGTGCCAGCAGCAGACAGGGGGTATATTTGGGCTACACCTTC
TRBJ2-3 TRBD1 TRBV18 NA CASSPRTGRTDTQYF TGTGCCAGCTCACCAAGGACAGGGAGAACAGATACGCAGTATTTT
TRBJ2-1 TRBD2 TRBV27 NA CASSLYRASGEQFF TGTGCCAGCAGTCTTTACCGGGCTAGCGGTGAGCAGTTCTTC
TRBJ1-4 NA TRBV2 NA CASGDEKLFF TGTGCCAGCGGAGATGAAAAACTGTTTTTT
TRBJ1-2 NA TRBV18 once CASSPPGGYGYTF TGTGCCAGCTCACCTCCCGGGGGCTATGGCTACACCTTC
TRBJ1-5 NA TRBV4-3 few CASSLGFNQPQHF TGCGCCAGCAGCCTCGGGTTCAATCAGCCCCAGCATTTT